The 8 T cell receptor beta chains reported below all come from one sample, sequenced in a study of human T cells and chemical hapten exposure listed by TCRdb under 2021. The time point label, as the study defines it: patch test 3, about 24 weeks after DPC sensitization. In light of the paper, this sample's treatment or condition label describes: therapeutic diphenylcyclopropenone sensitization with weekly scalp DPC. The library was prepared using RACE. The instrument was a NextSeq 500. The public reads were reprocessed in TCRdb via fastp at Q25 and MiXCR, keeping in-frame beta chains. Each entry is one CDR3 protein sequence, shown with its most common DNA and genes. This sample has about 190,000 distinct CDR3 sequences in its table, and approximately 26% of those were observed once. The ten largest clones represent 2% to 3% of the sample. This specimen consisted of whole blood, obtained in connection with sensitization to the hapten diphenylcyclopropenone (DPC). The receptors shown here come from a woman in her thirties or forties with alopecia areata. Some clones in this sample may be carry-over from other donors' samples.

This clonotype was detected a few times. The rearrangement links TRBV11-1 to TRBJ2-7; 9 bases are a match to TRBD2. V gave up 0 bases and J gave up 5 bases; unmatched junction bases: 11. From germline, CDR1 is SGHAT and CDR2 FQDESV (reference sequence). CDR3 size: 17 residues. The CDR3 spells CASSLASAAGGPHEQYF. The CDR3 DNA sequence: TGTGCCAGCAGCTTAGCGTCCGCGGCGGGAGGGCCCCACGAGCAGTACTTC.

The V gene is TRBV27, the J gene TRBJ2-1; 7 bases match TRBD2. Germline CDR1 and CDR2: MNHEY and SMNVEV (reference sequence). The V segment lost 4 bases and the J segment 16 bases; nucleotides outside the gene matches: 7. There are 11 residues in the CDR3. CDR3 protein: CASSWGGRRFF. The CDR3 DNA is TGTGCCAGCAGTTGGGGCGGGAGAAGATTCTTC.

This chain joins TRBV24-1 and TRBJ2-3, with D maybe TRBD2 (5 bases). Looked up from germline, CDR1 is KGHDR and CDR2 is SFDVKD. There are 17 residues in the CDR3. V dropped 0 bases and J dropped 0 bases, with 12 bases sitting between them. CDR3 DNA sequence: TGTGCCACCAGTGATTTGGGGCGCGGGCGTAGCACAGATACGCAGTATTTT. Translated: CATSDLGRGRSTDTQYF.

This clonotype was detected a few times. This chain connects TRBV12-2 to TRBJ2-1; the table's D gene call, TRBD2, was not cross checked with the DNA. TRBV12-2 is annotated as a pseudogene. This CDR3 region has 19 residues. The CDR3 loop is CASRLASPRRGGPMDEQFF. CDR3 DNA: TGTGCAAGTCGCTTAGCCTCACCGCGCAGGGGAGGGCCGATGGATGAGCAGTTCTTC.

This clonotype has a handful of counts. The DNA of the CDR3 is TGCAGTGCTAGGAGCCTAGGGGGAGAGACCCAGTACTTC. Translating it yields CSARSLGGETQYF. The rearrangement joins TRBV20-1 to TRBJ2-5; perhaps TRBD1 as D (6 bases). In germline, CDR1 is DFQATT, CDR2 SNEGSKA (reference sequence). V lost 3 bases and J 4 bases, leaving 12 bases between the germline ends. The CDR3 loop spans 13 amino acids.

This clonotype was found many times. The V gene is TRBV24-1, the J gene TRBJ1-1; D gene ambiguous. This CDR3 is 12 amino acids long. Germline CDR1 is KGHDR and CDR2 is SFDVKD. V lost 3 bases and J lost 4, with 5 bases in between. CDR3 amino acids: CATSDVGTEAFF. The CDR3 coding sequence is TGTGCCACCAGTGATGTGGGCACTGAAGCTTTCTTT.

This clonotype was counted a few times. DNA of the CDR3: TGCGCCAGCAGCCGGGACACCAACTATGGCTACACCTTC. Its protein is CASSRDTNYGYTF. The rearrangement joins TRBV5-1 to TRBJ1-2, with D possibly being TRBD1 (6 bases). The V gene's germline CDR1 is SGHRS and CDR2 YFSETQ. The V end was cut by 4 bases, the J end by 2 bases, with 9 bases between. This CDR3 is 13 amino acids long.

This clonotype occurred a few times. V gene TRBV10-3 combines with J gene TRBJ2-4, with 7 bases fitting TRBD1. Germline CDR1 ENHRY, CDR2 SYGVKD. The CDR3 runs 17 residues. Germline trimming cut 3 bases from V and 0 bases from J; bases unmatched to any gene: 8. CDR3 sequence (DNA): TGTGCCATCAGTGAACCCGGGACAGCTCCAGCCAAAAACATTCAGTACTTC. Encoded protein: CAISEPGTAPAKNIQYF.